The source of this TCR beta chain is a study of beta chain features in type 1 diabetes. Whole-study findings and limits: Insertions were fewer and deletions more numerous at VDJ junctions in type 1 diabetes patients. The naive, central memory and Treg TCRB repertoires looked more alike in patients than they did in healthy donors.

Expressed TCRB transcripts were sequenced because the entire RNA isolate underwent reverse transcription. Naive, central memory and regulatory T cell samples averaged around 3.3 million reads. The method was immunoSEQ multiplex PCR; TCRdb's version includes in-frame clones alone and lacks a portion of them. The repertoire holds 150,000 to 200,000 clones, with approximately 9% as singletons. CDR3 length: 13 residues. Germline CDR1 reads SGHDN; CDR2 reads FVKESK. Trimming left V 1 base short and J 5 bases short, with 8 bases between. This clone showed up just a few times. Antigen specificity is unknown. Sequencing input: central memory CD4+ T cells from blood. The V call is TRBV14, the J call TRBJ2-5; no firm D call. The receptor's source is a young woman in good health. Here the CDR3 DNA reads TGTGCCAGCAGCCAAGGAAATCGGGAGACCCAGTACTTC. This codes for CASSQGNRETQYF. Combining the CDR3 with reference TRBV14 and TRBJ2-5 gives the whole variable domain EAGVTQFPSHSVIEKGQTVTLRCDPISGHDNLYWYRRVMGKEIKFLLHFVKESKQDESGMPNNRFLAERTGGTYSTLKVQPAELEDSGVYFCASSQGNRETQYFGPGTRLLVL.